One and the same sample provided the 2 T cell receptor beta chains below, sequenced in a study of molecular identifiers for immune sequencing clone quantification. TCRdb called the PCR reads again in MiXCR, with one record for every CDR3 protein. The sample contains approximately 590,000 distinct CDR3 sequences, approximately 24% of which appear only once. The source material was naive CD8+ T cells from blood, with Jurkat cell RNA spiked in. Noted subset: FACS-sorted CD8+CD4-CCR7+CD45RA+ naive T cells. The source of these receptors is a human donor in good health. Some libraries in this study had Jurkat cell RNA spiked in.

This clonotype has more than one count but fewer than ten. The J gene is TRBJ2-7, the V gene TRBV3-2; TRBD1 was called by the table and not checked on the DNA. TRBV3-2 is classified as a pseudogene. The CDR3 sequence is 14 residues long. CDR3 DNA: TGTGCCAGCAGCCAAGCCAGACAGTACTACGAGCAGTACTTC. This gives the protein CASSQARQYYEQYF.

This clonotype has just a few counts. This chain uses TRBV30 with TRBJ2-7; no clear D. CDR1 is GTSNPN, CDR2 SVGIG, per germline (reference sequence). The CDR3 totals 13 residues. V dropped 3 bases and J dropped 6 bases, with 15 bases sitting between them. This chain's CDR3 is CAWRGSHMGEQYF. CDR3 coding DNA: TGTGCCTGGAGAGGGTCCCACATGGGCGAGCAGTACTTC.